This entry is about one T cell receptor beta chain. Its antigen is not yet known. It has no much larger one-base neighbor in the sample; base qualities were not kept. CDR1 and CDR2 (MNHNS, SASEGT) derive from the germline V gene. Trimming at the junction amounts to 5 bases on V and 1 base on J, and the germline ends lie 14 bases apart. The cysteine opens and the phenylalanine closes a CDR3 of 15 amino acids. The sequence is cut down to CDR3 DNA, 45 bases in frame from base 1. This entry comes from a study of cytomegalovirus exposure and HLA in healthy donors (dated by TCRdb to 2016 to 2017). Notes on the research overall: An earlier analysis of approximately 640 of the donors reported about 290 Gb of sequence data and some 120 million unique TCR beta sequences from around 200 million T cells. Approximately 300 gigabases of sequencing data and some 85 million unique TCR sequences were included in an early release covering roughly 600 HLA-typed donors. Of the roughly 400 genotyped donors, around 81% fell in the genetic ancestry cluster associated with self-reported Caucasian donors. The study aimed to test whether signatures of past pathogen exposure could be identified by cataloging public T cell receptors. The T cell repertoires of some 670 subjects were profiled by immunosequencing and related to cytomegalovirus serostatus. In addition to the first cohort of 666 subjects, a separate validation cohort of 120 different subjects was used. To predict cytomegalovirus infection status, the study brought together high-throughput TCR immunosequencing, statistical association of individual TCRs with disease status, and machine learning. A later analysis re-analyzed previously published TCR beta repertoires from approximately 670 donors and added high-resolution HLA genotyping to study TCR occurrence patterns. The later analysis used no new phenotypic data to find candidate immune exposures, relying instead on TCR beta sequences and their occurrence across donors. To decide whether each TCR beta V gene segment behaved as functional or pseudogenic, an earlier analysis of approximately 590 of the donors relied on high-throughput TCR beta sequencing. Donor age, sex, ethnicity and CMV serostatus were compiled together with the repertoire data. Genome-wide SNP genotypes for about three fifths of the roughly 700 donors were used in a later genetic analysis, which treated that subset as a discovery cohort. Every repertoire in the discovery cohort had been generated on one and the same sequencing platform. Both class I and class II loci were covered by HLA typing, at four-digit resolution. The number of donors typed differed by locus, with roughly 629-640 for A, B, C, DRB1 and DQB1, more than 500 for DQA1, 600 to 610 for DPA1, and around 460 for DPB1. About five DR-DQ haplotypes were treated as single units for association and clustering because of strong linkage in the cohort. Across around 400 genotyped donors of the cohort, an average of about 240,000 unique TCR beta nucleotide sequences per donor were sequenced, and around 20% of those sequences were non-productive. The study at large found these results: Because the 87-base-pair reads could not distinguish some IMGT-functional V segments, including TRBV6-2 and TRBV6-3, those segments were excluded. In an earlier analysis of around 600 of the donors, most TCR beta V segments were observed in productive rearrangements about 87% or about 30% of the time, broadly matching IMGT annotations. Over 15 rarely observed V segments, including chromosome 9 orphons, were excluded from the earlier analysis of a few hundred of the donors because counts were too low. Assigning TCR associations to individual alleles was difficult when HLA alleles, especially DR and DQ, strongly co-occurred. In vitro tests confirmed that three of the cytomegalovirus-associated TCR beta chains recognize cytomegalovirus antigens. The sequencing pipeline was judged likely to have produced a cluster of highly shared sequence variants as a technical artifact. A further reported finding was that TCR beta sequences accurately predicted the HLA-A and HLA-B alleles for most subjects in the first cohort. In the study, 150 to 200 TCR beta chains were listed as associated with cytomegalovirus. HLA typing was unavailable for some donors at each locus, so association tests used only the typed subset. Roughly uniform sequencing depth across donors was assumed in presence/absence analyses, although this assumption may not hold. In a later analysis, TCR association rates were found to vary across HLA loci, with the most associated TCRs seen for DRB1 alleles and the fewest for HLA-C alleles. Compared with the roughly 600-donor mean, donors in an Asian-associated ancestry cluster had fewer N-insertions in productive TCRs, according to a later genetic analysis. V-gene and J-gene trimming of TCR beta chains was associated with a missense DCLRE1C variant in a later genetic analysis, and the association was replicated in an independent cohort. The classifier was reported to diagnose cytomegalovirus status with high specificity and sensitivity in both the original cohort and the validation cohort. The only immune exposure information available for the cohort was CMV serostatus. This cohort had only TCR beta chains sequenced, and the lack of alpha or paired-chain data limited which features could be detected. Across donors, most TCR sequences were observed very rarely, whereas some public TCRs were present in many individuals. A later analysis found that most CMV-associated TCR beta chains appeared HLA-restricted, with HLA associations seemingly driven largely by CMV exposure. Several of the top co-occurrence clusters appeared to be linked to parvovirus B19, influenza, CMV and Epstein-Barr virus, according to a later analysis. Correlated functional status among segregating V segments might reflect linkage disequilibrium, but an unknown experimental factor could not be ruled out. Compared with equally common non-associated chains, HLA-associated TCR beta chains in a later analysis were more clonally expanded and had lower generation probabilities. At a false discovery rate of 0.05, a later analysis linked under 20,000 TCR beta sequences to specific HLA alleles. The authors suggested that the approach could potentially be generalized to other disease states and immunological phenotypes.

The receptor library was made with the immunoSEQ multiplex PCR assay. For the multiplex PCR, a mixture combining 60 forward primers for TCR Vbeta segments and 13 reverse primers for TCR Jbeta segments was used. A multiplex PCR assay on genomic DNA amplified the CDR3 region of rearranged TCR beta genes. Amplified TCR beta libraries were sequenced as 87-base-pair reads on the Illumina HiSeq System. The paper's data handling went like this. A later analysis tallied roughly 80 million unique TCR beta chains across the 650 to 750 repertoires, and about 12 million of those chains were shared by two or more donors. A nearest-neighbor algorithm error-corrected the raw reads and collapsed the reads into unique sequences, merging closely related sequences to remove PCR and sequencing errors. V, D and J gene segments were assigned by aligning CDR3 sequences to IMGT reference sequences. For a sequence to be retained, a match of at least six nucleotides to both a V gene segment and a J gene segment was required. Rearrangements were classified as productive when the CDR3 lacked stop codons and remained in frame with V and J, and all other rearrangements were classified as non-productive. Following IMGT convention, CDR3 was defined as the stretch from the second conserved V-encoded cysteine up to the conserved J-encoded phenylalanine. The earlier analysis of about 500 of the donors excluded sequences that lacked an unambiguous match to a single V gene segment. An earlier analysis of a few hundred of the donors called V segments functional above 56.7% productive rearrangements and segregating when the between-donor standard deviation exceeded 5%. To diagnose cytomegalovirus status from the catalog of TCR beta chain sequences, a statistical classification framework was built. A later analysis assigned V and J genes by comparing TCR nucleotide sequences with IMGT/GENE-DB human TR gene sequences. Using the TCRdist pipeline, a later analysis assigned CDR3 sequences along with most-parsimonious VDJ recombination scenarios. In a later analysis, every TCR beta chain was defined by the combination of its CDR3 amino acid sequence and its V-gene family, and reads without a unique V-gene family were dropped. To address suspected cross-contamination and a sequencing artifact, a later analysis removed some 620 highly shared, low-generation-probability nucleotide sequences. In a later analysis, a clonal expansion index was calculated for each public chain from normalized within-repertoire ranks of inferred template counts. In a later analysis, generation probabilities were computed with a VDJ recombination model fitted to out-of-frame rearrangements, and the resulting probabilities were checked against IGoR. In a later analysis, TCR-TCR, TCR-HLA and TCR-CMV co-occurrence was scored with hypergeometric tests, and a repertoire-size bias correction was applied to TCR pairs. To estimate false discovery rates, a later analysis permuted the HLA or CMV assignments 20 times. A later analysis grouped co-occurring TCRs with DBSCAN, adding TCRdist sequence similarity when clustering within HLA-allele-positive subsets. Repertoires with fewer than 30,000 or more than 120,000 public chains, plus five repertoires with anomalous nucleotide sharing, were excluded from co-occurrence clustering. Not all clones reach the TCRdb copy of this immuneACCESS table, which keeps in-frame sequences only. Checked studies attribute under half of the gap to unresolved V genes and leave the rest unexplained. V and J calls and clone size follow that table, whereas D and trimming were derived from the DNA. Here the sample has more than 100,000 clones; about 64% occur a single time. 2% to 3% of the sample is in the top ten clones.

In total, approximately 700 healthy bone marrow donors made up the cohort. At the time of sampling, every cohort member was nominally healthy, though immune exposures that went unrecorded were likely present. The donor tested CMV seronegative and was one of the 352 seronegative cohort members. Each donor provided a peripheral blood sample, and peripheral blood mononuclear cells were used for TCR beta sequencing. Genomic DNA was extracted from the blood cell samples with the Qiagen DNeasy Blood Extraction Kit. Sequences were obtained from PBMCs. This TCR came from a woman aged 40 to 50 in good health and CMV-seronegative. This chain joins TRBV6-1 to TRBJ1-1, and possibly TRBD1, on 6 matching bases. The CDR3 has the sequence CASSRGHGANTEAFF. The DNA reads as follows: TGTGCCAGCAGTAGGGGACACGGAGCGAACACTGAAGCTTTCTTT.